The 18 T cell receptor beta chains presented below share a single source sample, sequenced in a study of cytomegalovirus exposure and HLA in healthy donors. Vbeta (60) and Jbeta (13) primers were used in the PCR. Libraries were prepared by immunoSEQ multiplex PCR; TCRdb keeps only in-frame clonotypes and omits some of them. The table lists about 120,000 clones, roughly three fifths of them singletons. The sample was PBMCs. All receptors derive from a woman aged 40-49 years in good health and CMV-seropositive.

V and J are TRBV10-3 and TRBJ1-2; D gene ambiguous. Germline CDR1 ENHRY, CDR2 SYGVKD. V was shortened by 8 bases and J by 1 base, with 8 bases between the two germline ends. This CDR3 region has 12 residues. Written as DNA, the CDR3 is TGTGCCATCGCGAGCGGTAACTATGGCTACACCTTC. Translation gives CAIASGNYGYTF.

V usage is TRBV19 and J usage is TRBJ2-3, with TRBD2 as a possible D gene (6 bases). CDR1 is LNHDA, CDR2 SQIVND, per germline (reference sequence). The CDR3 is 15 amino acids. Trimming cost V 3 bases and J 3 bases, with 13 bases left between them. The CDR3 protein is CASSIDSGGTDTQYF. CDR3 nucleotides: TGTGCCAGTAGTATTGATAGCGGAGGGACAGATACGCAGTATTTT.

V and J are TRBV27 and TRBJ2-7; 10 bases match TRBD1. The CDR3 extends over 14 amino acids. V lost 6 bases and J lost 4; bases outside the gene matches: 6. CDR1 and CDR2 (germline): MNHEY, SMNVEV (reference sequence). For the CDR3, the DNA is TGTGCCAGCAGCCGTGGGACAGGGGCGTACGAGCAGTACTTC. This encodes CASSRGTGAYEQYF.

V gene TRBV15 combines with J gene TRBJ2-1; 8 bases are shared with TRBD2. The CDR3 is 13 residues long. Germline V CDR1 and CDR2: LNHNV, YYDKDF (reference sequence). V was clipped by 5 bases and J by 3 bases; unmatched bases: 0. The CDR3 is CATSRGGYNEQFF. DNA of the CDR3: TGTGCCACCAGCCGGGGGGGCTACAATGAGCAGTTCTTC. The whole variable domain, filled in from reference TRBV15 and TRBJ2-1, reads DAMVIQNPRYQVTQFGKPVTLSCSQTLNHNVMYWYQQKSSQAPKLLFHYYDKDFNNEADTPDNFQSRRPNTSFCFLDIRSPGLGDTAMYLCATSRGGYNEQFFGPGTRLTVL.

The V gene is TRBV11-3, the J gene TRBJ1-2; 7 positions agree with TRBD1. Trimming removed 5 bases from V and 4 bases from J; junction bases left unmatched: 7. The CDR3 runs 14 residues. Germline V lookup: CDR1 SGHNT, CDR2 YENEEA. CDR3 protein: CASSLTGNPYGYTF. In nucleotides, the CDR3 is TGTGCCAGCAGCCTGACAGGGAACCCCTATGGCTACACCTTC.

This clone has a single count. The germline gene is not matched at one end of the junction; a read error may be the cause. The chain has TRBV7-9 and TRBJ1-5; 7 bases match TRBD1. The CDR3 totals 15 residues. The germline V gene encodes CDR1 SEHNR and CDR2 FQNEAQ (reference sequence). CDR3 protein: CSSSLNGQDNQPQHF. The DNA for the CDR3 is TGTTCCAGCAGCTTAAACGGACAGGACAATCAGCCCCAGCATTTT.

Only a few counts were recorded for this clone. This chain connects TRBV5-1 to TRBJ1-4, with 8 bases that match TRBD1. Per germline, CDR1 SGHRS and CDR2 YFSETQ. J gave up 7 bases and V 4 bases, and 6 bases lay outside the gene matches. This CDR3 region has 14 residues. The CDR3 protein is CASSARGRGEKLFF. The CDR3 DNA sequence: TGCGCCAGCAGCGCCAGGGGGCGAGGTGAAAAACTGTTTTTT.

This clone has just one count. This chain connects TRBV29-1 to TRBJ1-2; the D is unclear. Germline V lookup: CDR1 SQVTM, CDR2 ANQGSEA. V was clipped by 8 bases and J by 7 bases, with 23 bases between them. This CDR3 contains 14 residues. The CDR3 DNA reads as TGCAGCAGCGTCCGGGCGGTCCAGGAGGGTGGCTACACCTTC. It translates to CSSVRAVQEGGYTF.

This clone was seen more than once but under ten times. This chain connects TRBV9 to TRBJ1-2; D is unresolved. The V end was cut by 0 bases, the J end by 1 base, with 13 bases between. The CDR3 is 16 amino acids. Germline lookup yields CDR1 SGDLS and CDR2 YYNGEE. DNA of the CDR3: TGTGCCAGCAGCGTAGAGTACGAGGAATATAACTATGGCTACACCTTC. Its translation: CASSVEYEEYNYGYTF. Using reference TRBV9 and TRBJ1-2 for the parts outside the CDR3, the full variable domain is DSGVTQTPKHLITATGQRVTLRCSPRSGDLSVYWYQQSLDQGLQFLIQYYNGEERAKGNILERFSAQQFPDLHSELNLSSLELGDSALYFCASSVEYEEYNYGYTFGSGTRLTVV.

With regard to this clone: At one boundary the junction diverges from the germline segment, which might be a read error. The chain has TRBV7-9 and TRBJ1-2; 8 bases are a match to TRBD1. Germline V lookup: CDR1 SEHNR, CDR2 FQNEAQ (reference sequence). CDR3 length: 14 amino acids. CDR3 nucleotide sequence: TGTGCCAGCAGCACTGGACAGGGACTCTATGGCTACCCCTTC. It is translated as CASSTGQGLYGYPF.

V usage is TRBV4-2 and J usage is TRBJ2-2; 9 nucleotides line up with TRBD2. The CDR3 is made up of 18 amino acids. Germline CDR1 reads LGHNA; CDR2 reads YNFKEQ. J lost 0 bases, V lost 4 bases, and 9 bases had no gene match. The CDR3 loop is CASSPLGAGGTNTGELFF. In DNA, the CDR3 is TGTGCCAGCAGCCCCCTAGGCGCGGGGGGGACGAACACCGGGGAGCTGTTTTTT.

This clone was seen only a few times. The rearrangement uses TRBV19 and TRBJ1-2; a possible D gene is TRBD1 (6 bases). Per the germline V gene, CDR1 is LNHDA and CDR2 is SQIVND (reference sequence). CDR3 length: 13 amino acids. V shed 0 bases and J shed 4 bases, with 6 bases lying between them. CDR3 region: CASSIDRGYGYTF. The DNA of the CDR3 is TGTGCCAGTAGTATAGACAGGGGCTATGGCTACACCTTC.

Only one count was recorded for this clone. The V call is TRBV15, the J call TRBJ1-5; 7 bases align to TRBD1. The CDR3 is 16 amino acids. Germline V gene lookup returns CDR1 LNHNV and CDR2 YYDKDF (reference sequence). Germline trimming cut 1 base from V and 7 bases from J; bases unmatched to any gene: 10. CDR3 sequence: CATSRATGNLLQPQHF. CDR3 DNA sequence: TGTGCCACCAGCAGAGCGACAGGGAATCTACTCCAGCCCCAGCATTTT.

The chain has TRBV19 and TRBJ2-3, with D hard to call. Germline V gene sequence: CDR1 LNHDA, CDR2 SQIVND (reference sequence). The CDR3 is 12 residues long. V was cut by 6 bases and J by 2 bases, with 6 bases left in between. DNA for the CDR3: TGTGCCAGTAGCCTATTCACAGATACGCAGTATTTT. The encoded protein is CASSLFTDTQYF.

This chain links TRBV19 with TRBJ1-5; TRBD1 matches 10 bases. J was trimmed by 4 bases and V by 5 bases; bases with no gene match: 5. The CDR3 has 15 amino acids. Germline assignment: CDR1 LNHDA and CDR2 SQIVND (reference sequence). The CDR3 loop is CASSRDRGINQPQHF. The CDR3 DNA sequence: TGTGCCAGTAGTCGGGACAGGGGTATTAATCAGCCCCAGCATTTT.

This clone was recorded a few times. V is TRBV30 and J is TRBJ1-5; the match to TRBD1 covers 9 bases. The junction had 10 bases not matched to a gene; V was cut back by 3 bases and J by 4 bases. CDR1 is GTSNPN and CDR2 is SVGIG in the germline V gene (reference sequence). The CDR3 is made up of 16 amino acids. CDR3 coding DNA: TGTGCCTGGAGCCCTTCGGGACAGGGATCAAATCAGCCCCAGCATTTT. Its translation is CAWSPSGQGSNQPQHF.

This CDR3 reads CATSTWDRGTHNEQFF. In DNA, the CDR3 is TGTGCCACCAGCACTTGGGACAGGGGCACCCACAATGAGCAGTTCTTC. This chain links TRBV15 with TRBJ2-1, with 10 bases aligning to TRBD1. Germline assignment: CDR1 LNHNV and CDR2 YYDKDF (reference sequence). The CDR3 is 16 residues long. J gave up 5 bases and V 4 bases, and 8 bases lay outside the gene matches.

The chain joins TRBV29-1 to TRBJ1-1; D is perhaps TRBD1 (5 bases). The CDR3 is made up of 14 amino acids. Germline CDR1 SQVTM, CDR2 ANQGSEA. Trimming pared 1 base from V and 11 bases from J, leaving 20 bases between. The CDR3 loop is CSVEVQVGGGLAFF. CDR3 DNA sequence: TGCAGCGTTGAAGTCCAGGTGGGGGGAGGGCTGGCTTTCTTT.